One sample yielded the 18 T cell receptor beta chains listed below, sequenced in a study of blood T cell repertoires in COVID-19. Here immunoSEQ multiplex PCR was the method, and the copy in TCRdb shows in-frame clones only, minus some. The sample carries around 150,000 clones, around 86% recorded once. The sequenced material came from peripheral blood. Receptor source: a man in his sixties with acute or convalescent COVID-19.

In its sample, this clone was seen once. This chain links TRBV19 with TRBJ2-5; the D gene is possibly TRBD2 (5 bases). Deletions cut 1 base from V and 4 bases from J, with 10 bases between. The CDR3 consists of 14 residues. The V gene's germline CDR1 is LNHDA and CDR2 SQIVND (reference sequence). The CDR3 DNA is TGTGCCAGTAGTATAGGAGGGATTTTAGAGACCCAGTACTTC. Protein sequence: CASSIGGILETQYF.

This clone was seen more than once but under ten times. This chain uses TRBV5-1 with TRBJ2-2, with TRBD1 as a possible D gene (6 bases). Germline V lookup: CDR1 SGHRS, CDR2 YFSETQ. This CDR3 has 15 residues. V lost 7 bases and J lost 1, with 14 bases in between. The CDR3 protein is CASRPGQKNTGELFF. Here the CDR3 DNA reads TGCGCCAGCCGACCCGGACAGAAGAACACCGGGGAGCTGTTTTTT.

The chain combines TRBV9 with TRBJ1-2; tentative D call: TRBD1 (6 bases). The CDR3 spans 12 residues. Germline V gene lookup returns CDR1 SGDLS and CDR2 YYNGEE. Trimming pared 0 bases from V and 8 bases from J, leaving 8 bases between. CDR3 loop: CASSVVQGGYTF. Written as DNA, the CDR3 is TGTGCCAGCAGCGTAGTACAGGGAGGCTACACCTTC.

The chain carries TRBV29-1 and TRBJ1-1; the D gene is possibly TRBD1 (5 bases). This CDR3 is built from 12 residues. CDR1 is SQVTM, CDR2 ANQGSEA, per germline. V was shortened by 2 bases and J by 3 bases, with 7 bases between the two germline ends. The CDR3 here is CSVERGDTEAFF. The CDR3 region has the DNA TGCAGCGTTGAACGGGGGGACACTGAAGCTTTCTTT.

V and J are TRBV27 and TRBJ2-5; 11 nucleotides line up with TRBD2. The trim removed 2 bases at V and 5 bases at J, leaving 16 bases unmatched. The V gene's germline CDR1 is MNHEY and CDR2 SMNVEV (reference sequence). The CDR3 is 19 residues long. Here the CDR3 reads CASSLHGASTSGAVETQYF. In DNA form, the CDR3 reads TGTGCCAGCAGTTTACATGGGGCATCGACTAGCGGGGCCGTGGAGACCCAGTACTTC.

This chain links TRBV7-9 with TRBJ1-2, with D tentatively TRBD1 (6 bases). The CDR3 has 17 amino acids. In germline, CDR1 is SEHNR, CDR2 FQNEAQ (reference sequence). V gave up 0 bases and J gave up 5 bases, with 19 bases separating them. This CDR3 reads CASSLAARQGSLYGYTF. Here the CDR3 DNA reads TGTGCCAGCAGCTTAGCGGCGAGGCAGGGGAGTTTGTATGGCTACACCTTC. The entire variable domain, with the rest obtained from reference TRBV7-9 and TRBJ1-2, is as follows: DTGVSQNPRHKITKRGQNVTFRCDPISEHNRLYWYRQTLGQGPEFLTYFQNEAQLEKSRLLSDRFSAERPKGSFSTLEIQRTEQGDSAMYLCASSLAARQGSLYGYTFGSGTRLTVV.

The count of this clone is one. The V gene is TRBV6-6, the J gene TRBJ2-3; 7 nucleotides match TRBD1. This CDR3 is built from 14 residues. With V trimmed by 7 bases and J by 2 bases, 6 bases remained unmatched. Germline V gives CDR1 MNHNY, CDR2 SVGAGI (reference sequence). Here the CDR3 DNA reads TGTGCCAGCACCTTGGACAGGTACACAGATACGCAGTATTTT. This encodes CASTLDRYTDTQYF.

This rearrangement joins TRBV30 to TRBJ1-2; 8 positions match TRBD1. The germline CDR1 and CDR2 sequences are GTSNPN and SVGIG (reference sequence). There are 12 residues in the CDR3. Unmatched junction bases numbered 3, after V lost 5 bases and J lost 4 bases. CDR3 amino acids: CAWATGAYGYTF. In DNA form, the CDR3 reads TGTGCCTGGGCGACAGGGGCCTATGGCTACACCTTC.

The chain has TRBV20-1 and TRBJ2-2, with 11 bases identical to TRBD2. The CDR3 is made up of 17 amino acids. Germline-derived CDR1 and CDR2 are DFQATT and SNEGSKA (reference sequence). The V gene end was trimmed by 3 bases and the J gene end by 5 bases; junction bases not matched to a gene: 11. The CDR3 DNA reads TGCAGTGCTAGTCCCCCTAGCGGGAGGCCCGCGACCGGGGAGCTGTTTTTT. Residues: CSASPPSGRPATGELFF.

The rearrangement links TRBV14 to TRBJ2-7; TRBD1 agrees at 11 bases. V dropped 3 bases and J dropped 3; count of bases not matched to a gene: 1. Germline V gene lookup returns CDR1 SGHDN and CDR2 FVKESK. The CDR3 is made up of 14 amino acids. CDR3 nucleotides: TGTGCCAGCAGCCATGGGACAGGGGGCTACGAGCAGTACTTC. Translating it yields CASSHGTGGYEQYF. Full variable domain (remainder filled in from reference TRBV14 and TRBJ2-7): EAGVTQFPSHSVIEKGQTVTLRCDPISGHDNLYWYRRVMGKEIKFLLHFVKESKQDESGMPNNRFLAERTGGTYSTLKVQPAELEDSGVYFCASSHGTGGYEQYFGPGTRLTVT.

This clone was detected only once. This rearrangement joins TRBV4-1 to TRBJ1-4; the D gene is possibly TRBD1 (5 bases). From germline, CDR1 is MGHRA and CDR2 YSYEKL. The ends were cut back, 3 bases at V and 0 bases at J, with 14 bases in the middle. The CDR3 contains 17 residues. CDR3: CASSQGPIGATNEKLFF. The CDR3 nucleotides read TGCGCCAGCAGCCAGGGTCCTATAGGGGCAACTAATGAAAAACTGTTTTTT.

CDR3 nucleotides: TGTGCCACCGGCGGAACAGGGGCCTCCGGGAACACCGGGGAGCTGTTTTTT. This encodes CATGGTGASGNTGELFF. This chain links TRBV24-1 with TRBJ2-2; 7 nucleotides align to TRBD1. The germline CDR1 and CDR2 sequences are KGHDR and SFDVKD. Trimming removed 9 bases from V and 1 base from J; junction bases left unmatched: 13. The CDR3 runs 17 residues.

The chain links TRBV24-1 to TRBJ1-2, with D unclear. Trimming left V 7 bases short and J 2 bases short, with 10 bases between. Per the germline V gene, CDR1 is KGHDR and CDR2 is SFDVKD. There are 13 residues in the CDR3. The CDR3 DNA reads TGTGCCACCAGCCCCGGGTACAACTATGGCTACACCTTC. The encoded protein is CATSPGYNYGYTF.

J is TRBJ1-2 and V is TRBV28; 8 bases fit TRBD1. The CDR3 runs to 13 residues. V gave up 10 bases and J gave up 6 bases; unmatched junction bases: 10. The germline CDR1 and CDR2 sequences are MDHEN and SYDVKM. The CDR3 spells CATRRTGRDGYTF. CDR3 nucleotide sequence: TGTGCCACCCGAAGGACAGGGCGGGATGGCTACACCTTC.

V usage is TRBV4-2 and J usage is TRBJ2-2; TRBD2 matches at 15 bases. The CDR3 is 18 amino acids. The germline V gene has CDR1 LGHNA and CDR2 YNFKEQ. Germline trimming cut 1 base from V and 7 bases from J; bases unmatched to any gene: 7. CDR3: CASSQAGTSGRRVGELFF. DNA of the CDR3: TGTGCCAGCAGCCAAGCCGGGACTAGCGGGAGGAGGGTCGGGGAGCTGTTTTTT.

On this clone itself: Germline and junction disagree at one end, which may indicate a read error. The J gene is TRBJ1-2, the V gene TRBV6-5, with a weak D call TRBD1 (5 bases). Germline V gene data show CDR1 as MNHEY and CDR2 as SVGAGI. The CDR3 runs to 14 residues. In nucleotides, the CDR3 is TGTGCCAGCAGTAACTCCAGGGTACGACCTGGCTACACCTTC. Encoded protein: CASSNSRVRPGYTF.

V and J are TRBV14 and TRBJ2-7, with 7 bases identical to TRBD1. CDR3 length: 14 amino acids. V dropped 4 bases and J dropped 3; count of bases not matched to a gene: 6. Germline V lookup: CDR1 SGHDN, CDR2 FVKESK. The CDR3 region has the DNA TGTGCCAGCAGCCGAGCACGGGACAGCTACGAGCAGTACTTC. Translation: CASSRARDSYEQYF.

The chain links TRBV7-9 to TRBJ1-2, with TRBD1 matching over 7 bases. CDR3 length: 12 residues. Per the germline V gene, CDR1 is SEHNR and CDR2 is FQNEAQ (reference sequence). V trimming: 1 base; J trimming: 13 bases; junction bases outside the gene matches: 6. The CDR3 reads CASSLGADRVTF. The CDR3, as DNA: TGTGCCAGCAGCTTAGGGGCAGACAGGGTCACCTTC.